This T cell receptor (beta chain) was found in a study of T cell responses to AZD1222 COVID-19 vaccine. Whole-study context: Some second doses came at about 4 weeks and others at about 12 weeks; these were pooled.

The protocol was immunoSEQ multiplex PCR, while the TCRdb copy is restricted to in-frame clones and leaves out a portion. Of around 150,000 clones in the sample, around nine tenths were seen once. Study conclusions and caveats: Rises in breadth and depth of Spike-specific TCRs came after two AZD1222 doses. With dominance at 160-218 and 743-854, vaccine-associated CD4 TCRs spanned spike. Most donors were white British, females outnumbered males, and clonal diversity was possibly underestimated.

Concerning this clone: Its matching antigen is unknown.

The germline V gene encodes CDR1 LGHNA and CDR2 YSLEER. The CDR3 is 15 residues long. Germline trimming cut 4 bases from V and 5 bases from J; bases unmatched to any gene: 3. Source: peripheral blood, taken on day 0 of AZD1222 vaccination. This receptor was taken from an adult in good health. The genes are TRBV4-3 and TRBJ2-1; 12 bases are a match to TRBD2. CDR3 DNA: TGCGCCAGCAGCCCGGGACTAGCGGGTAACAATGAGCAGTTCTTC. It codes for CASSPGLAGNNEQFF.